The 14 T cell receptor beta chains given below trace back to one sample, sequenced in a study of T cells in Graves' hyperthyroidism and ophthalmopathy. The investigators amplified TCR beta CDR3 regions from RNA transcripts. TCR CDR3 underwent first-round RT-PCR with the HTBI primer set. TCRdb reprocessed the multiplex PCR reads via MiXCR and lists one record per CDR3 protein. The sample consists of 350,000 or so distinct CDR3 sequences, 15% to 20% of them appearing once. The sample taken for sequencing was blood. The source of these receptors is a woman aged 40-49 years with Graves' ophthalmopathy.

This clonotype was picked up many times. The CDR3 bases are TGTGCCAGCCGAGGGCCCCTTTCCGGGACAGGGGGTCGCGAGCAGTACTTC. It yields the protein CASRGPLSGTGGREQYF. This chain links TRBV28 with TRBJ2-7; 11 bases agree with TRBD1. There are 17 residues in the CDR3. The ends lost 8 bases at V and 6 bases at J; junction bases unmatched: 18. CDR1 is MDHEN, CDR2 SYDVKM, per germline.

This clonotype was seen many times. J is TRBJ1-1 and V is TRBV29-1; the match to TRBD1 covers 8 bases. Per the germline V gene, CDR1 is SQVTM and CDR2 is ANQGSEA. With 3 bases clipped from V and 4 bases from J, the junction kept 7 bases outside the gene matches. The CDR3 spans 14 residues. The CDR3 DNA sequence: TGCAGCGTTGACGCAGGGGGCAAAATCACTGAAGCTTTCTTT. As protein: CSVDAGGKITEAFF.

This chain joins TRBV6-5 and TRBJ2-7, with 9 bases aligning to TRBD1. The CDR3 length is 14 residues. V lost 3 bases and J lost 4; bases outside the gene matches: 4. Per the germline V gene, CDR1 is MNHEY and CDR2 is SVGAGI. The CDR3 spells CASSYSQGAYEQYF. The CDR3 DNA reads as TGTGCCAGCAGTTATTCACAGGGGGCTTACGAGCAGTACTTC.

This clonotype occurred a few times. This chain joins TRBV27 and TRBJ1-1; D ambiguous. V was clipped by 5 bases and J by 6 bases, with 19 bases between them. Germline loops: CDR1 MNHEY, CDR2 SMNVEV (reference sequence). The CDR3 length is 15 residues. The DNA for the CDR3 is TGTGCCAGCAGTAAGCCAAGGACGGGCGGAGCTGAAGCTTTCTTT. This encodes CASSKPRTGGAEAFF.

This clonotype occurred many times. The rearrangement links TRBV30 to TRBJ1-1; D is unclear. Per the germline V gene, CDR1 is GTSNPN and CDR2 is SVGIG (reference sequence). CDR3 size: 13 residues. Trimming pared 1 base from V and 1 base from J, leaving 7 bases between. This chain's CDR3 is CAWSGYKNTEAFF. CDR3 sequence (DNA): TGTGCCTGGAGTGGCTACAAGAACACTGAAGCTTTCTTT. The whole variable domain, remainder taken from reference TRBV30 and TRBJ1-1, is SQTIHQWPATLVQPVGSPLSLECTVEGTSNPNLYWYRQAAGRGLQLLFYSVGIGQISSEVPQNLSASRPQDRQFILSSKKLLLSDSGFYLCAWSGYKNTEAFFGQGTRLTVV.

This clonotype was seen ten or more times. One base away lies a much larger clone, so this may be a sequencing read error. J is TRBJ1-1 and V is TRBV12-3 or TRBV12-4, with 8 bases identical to TRBD1. With 8 bases clipped from V and 0 bases from J, the junction kept 5 bases outside the gene matches. The CDR3 totals 14 residues. Written as DNA, the CDR3 is TGTGCCAGCCGACAGGGGACCATGAACACTGAAGCTTTCTTT. Translating gives CASRQGTMNTEAFF.

This clonotype was found many times. The gene calls are TRBV7-2 and TRBJ2-2; D unresolved. CDR3 size: 14 residues. With 1 base removed from V and 7 bases from J, the gap between germline ends came to 10 bases. Germline assignment: CDR1 SGHTA and CDR2 FQGNSA. For the CDR3, the DNA is TGTGCCAGCAGCTTAGAGGGATCGATCGGGGAGCTGTTTTTT. Amino acid sequence: CASSLEGSIGELFF.

This clonotype was seen many times. The V call is TRBV28, the J call TRBJ1-1; D is unresolved. Germline lookup yields CDR1 MDHEN and CDR2 SYDVKM. The CDR3 has 11 amino acids. The germline V and J ends were trimmed by 3 bases and 6 bases, with 5 bases remaining between them. This CDR3 reads CASSFNAEAFF. CDR3 coding DNA: TGTGCCAGCAGTTTTAACGCTGAAGCTTTCTTT.

This clonotype was recorded many times. This chain links TRBV7-2 with TRBJ2-2, with no clear D. This CDR3 has 15 amino acids. With 1 base removed from V and 5 bases from J, the gap between germline ends came to 11 bases. The germline V gene has CDR1 SGHTA and CDR2 FQGNSA. The DNA of the CDR3 is TGTGCCAGCAGCTTAGTCACCCGGGTGACCGGGGAGCTGTTTTTT. Amino acids: CASSLVTRVTGELFF.

This clonotype has a count of ten or more. This chain links TRBV7-2 with TRBJ2-7; TRBD2 matches at 8 bases. Trimming removed 0 bases from V and 7 bases from J; junction bases left unmatched: 8. Germline loops: CDR1 SGHTA, CDR2 FQGNSA. This CDR3 comprises 15 residues. The CDR3 nucleotides are TGTGCCAGCAGCTTAGCGATGAGCGGGAGAGGTGAGCAGTACTTC. It is translated as CASSLAMSGRGEQYF.

Ten or more counts support this clonotype. The chain has TRBV2 and TRBJ1-2; no clear D gene. Trimming stripped 7 bases from V and 4 bases from J, with 16 bases between. This CDR3 comprises 14 residues. CDR1 is SNHLY, CDR2 FYNNEI, per germline. The CDR3 here is CASTGPGGIYGYTF. In nucleotides, the CDR3 is TGTGCCAGCACCGGACCGGGAGGTATCTATGGCTACACCTTC.

This clonotype was counted ten times or more. The chain joins TRBV5-1 to TRBJ2-7, with 7 nucleotides matching TRBD1. The CDR3 spans 14 residues. Unmatched junction bases numbered 10, after V lost 4 bases and J lost 6 bases. Germline V gene data show CDR1 as SGHRS and CDR2 as YFSETQ. CDR3 loop: CASSLDRVLSEQYF. DNA for the CDR3: TGCGCCAGCAGCCTCGACAGGGTACTCAGCGAGCAGTACTTC.

This clonotype has at least ten counts. This chain joins TRBV13 and TRBJ1-2; 9 bases fit TRBD1. CDR3 size: 16 residues. Trimming took 3 bases from V and 3 from J; bases not matched to a gene: 8. The germline CDR1 and CDR2 sequences are PRHDT and FYEKMQ (reference sequence). Here the CDR3 DNA reads TGTGCCAGCAGCTTCTCGCCGGGACAGGGCCACTATGGCTACACCTTC. It yields the protein CASSFSPGQGHYGYTF.

The table lists this clonotype with many counts. This chain connects TRBV27 to TRBJ2-2; D is perhaps TRBD2 (5 bases). Deletions cut 2 bases from V and 7 bases from J, with 8 bases between. The CDR3 length is 13 residues. CDR1 and CDR2 (germline): MNHEY, SMNVEV (reference sequence). The CDR3 region is CASSLRRLGELFF. CDR3 nucleotide sequence: TGTGCCAGCAGTTTAAGGAGGCTCGGGGAGCTGTTTTTT.